This T cell receptor (beta chain) stems from a study of blood T cell repertoires in COVID-19. Study as a whole: Sites in the United States, Italy and Spain provided acute and convalescent COVID-19 samples.

As originally analysed: Estimation of nucleated cell counts was performed using reference gene primer amplification. Produced via immunoSEQ multiplex PCR; TCRdb's table is partial and in-frame only. D and trimming come from the DNA, and the V and J calls and clone size come from that table. The repertoire holds hundreds of thousands of clones, with roughly 90% as singletons. Trimming at V came to 4 bases and at J to 7 bases, leaving 3 bases not matched to a gene. CDR1 and CDR2 from the germline V gene are LGHDT and YNNKEL (reference sequence). CDR3 size: 15 residues. The TCR sequence derives from an older woman with COVID-19, enrolled during active disease. Material: peripheral blood. The V call is TRBV3-1 (or the pseudogene TRBV3-2), the J call TRBJ1-6; 11 bases line up with TRBD1. The CDR3 loop reads CASSPRDRGNSPLHF. The DNA for the CDR3 is TGTGCCAGCAGCCCACGGGACAGGGGGAATTCACCCCTCCACTTT.